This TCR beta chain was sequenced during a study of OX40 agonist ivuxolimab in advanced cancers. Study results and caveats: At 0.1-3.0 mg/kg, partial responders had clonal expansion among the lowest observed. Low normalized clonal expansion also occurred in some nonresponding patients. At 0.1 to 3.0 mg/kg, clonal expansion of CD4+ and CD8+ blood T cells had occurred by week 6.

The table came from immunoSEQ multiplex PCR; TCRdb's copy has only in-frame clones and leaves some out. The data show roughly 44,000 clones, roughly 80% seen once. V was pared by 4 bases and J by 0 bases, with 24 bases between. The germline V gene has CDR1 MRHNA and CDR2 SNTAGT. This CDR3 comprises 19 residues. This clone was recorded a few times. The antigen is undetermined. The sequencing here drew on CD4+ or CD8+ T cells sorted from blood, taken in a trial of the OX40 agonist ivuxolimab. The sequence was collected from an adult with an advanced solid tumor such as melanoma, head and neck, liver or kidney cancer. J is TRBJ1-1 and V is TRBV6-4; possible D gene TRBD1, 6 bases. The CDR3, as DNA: TGTGCCAGCAGTGCCCGGTTCAACTGGGGGCGCGATATGAACACTGAAGCTTTCTTT. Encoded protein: CASSARFNWGRDMNTEAFF.